This T cell receptor (beta chain) was identified during a study of blood T cell repertoires in COVID-19. Study in general: Acute and convalescent COVID-19 samples came from the United States, Italy and Spain.

Clinical history as reported by participants underpinned cohort assignment. Per germline, CDR1 KGHSH and CDR2 LQKENI. The CDR3 spans 14 residues. V was pared by 3 bases and J by 3 bases, with 12 bases between. Assay used: immunoSEQ multiplex PCR; TCRdb lists only in-frame clones, some missing. The data show 200,000 to 250,000 clones, roughly 89% seen once. This TCR came from a woman between 40 and 50 years old with acute COVID-19. The sequencing input was PBMCs or T cells enriched from blood (not recorded which). This chain connects TRBV18 to TRBJ2-7; D is perhaps TRBD1 (6 bases). This CDR3 reads CASSPSGTLYEQYF. In DNA form, the CDR3 reads TGTGCCAGCTCACCCTCCGGGACACTCTACGAGCAGTACTTC.